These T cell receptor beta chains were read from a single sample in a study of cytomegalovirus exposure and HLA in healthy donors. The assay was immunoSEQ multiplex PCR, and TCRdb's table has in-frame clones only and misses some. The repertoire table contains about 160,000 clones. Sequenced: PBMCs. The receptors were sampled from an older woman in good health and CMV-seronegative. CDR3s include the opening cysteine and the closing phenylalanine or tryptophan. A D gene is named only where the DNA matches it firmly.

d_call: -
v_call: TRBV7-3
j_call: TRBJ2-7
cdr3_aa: CASSFSGGHSYEQYF
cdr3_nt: TGTGCCAGCAGCTTCTCGGGGGGCCATTCCTACGAGCAGTACTTC

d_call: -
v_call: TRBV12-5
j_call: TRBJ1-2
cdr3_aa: CASGFDGSSGGGYTF
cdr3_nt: TGTGCTAGTGGTTTTGATGGAAGCTCCGGCGGGGGCTACACCTTC

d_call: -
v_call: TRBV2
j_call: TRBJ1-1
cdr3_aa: CASSEQGNTEAFF
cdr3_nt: TGTGCCAGCAGTGAACAGGGGAACACTGAAGCTTTCTTT

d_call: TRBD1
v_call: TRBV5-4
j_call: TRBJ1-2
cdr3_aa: CASSVRQGTGGYTF
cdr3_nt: TGTGCCAGCAGCGTACGACAGGGGACGGGGGGCTACACCTTC

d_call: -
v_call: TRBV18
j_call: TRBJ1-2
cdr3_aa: CASSPRGQRSAGF
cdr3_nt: TGTGCCAGCTCACCACGAGGACAGCGATCGGCAGGCTTC

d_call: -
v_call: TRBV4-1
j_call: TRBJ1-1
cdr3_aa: CASSRTSSWDTEAFF
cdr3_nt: TGCGCCAGCAGCCGGACTTCCTCTTGGGACACTGAAGCTTTCTTT

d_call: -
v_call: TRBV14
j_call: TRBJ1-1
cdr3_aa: CASSQGQLNTEAFF
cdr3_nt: TGTGCCAGCAGCCAAGGTCAGTTAAACACTGAAGCTTTCTTT

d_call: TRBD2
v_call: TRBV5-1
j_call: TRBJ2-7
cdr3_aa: CASSLSGGPYEQYF
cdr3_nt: TGCGCCAGCAGCTTAAGCGGGGGCCCCTACGAGCAGTACTTC

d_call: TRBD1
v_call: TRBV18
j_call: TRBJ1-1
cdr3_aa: CASSPMWTGSADTEAFF
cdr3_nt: TGTGCCAGCTCACCAATGTGGACAGGGAGTGCGGACACTGAAGCTTTCTTT

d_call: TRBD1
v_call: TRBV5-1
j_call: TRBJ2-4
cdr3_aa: CASSPGQLIAKNIQCF
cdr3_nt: TGCGCCAGCAGCCCGGGACAGTTGATAGCCAAAAACATTCAGTGCTTC

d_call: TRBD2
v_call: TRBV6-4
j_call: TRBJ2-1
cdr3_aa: CASSSVAGGYNEQFF
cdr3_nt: TGTGCCAGCAGTTCGGTAGCGGGAGGATACAATGAGCAGTTCTTC

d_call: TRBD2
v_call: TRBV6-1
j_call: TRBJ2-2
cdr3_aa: CASRDGRGTGELFF
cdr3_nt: TGTGCCAGCAGGGACGGGAGGGGGACCGGGGAGCTGTTTTTT

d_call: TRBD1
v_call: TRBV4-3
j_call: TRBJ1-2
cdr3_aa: CASSQTGEYGYTF
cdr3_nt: TGCGCCAGCAGCCAAACAGGGGAGTATGGCTACACCTTC

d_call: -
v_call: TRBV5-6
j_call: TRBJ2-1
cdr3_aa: CASSLFDGGYNEQFF
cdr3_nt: TGTGCCAGCAGCTTGTTCGATGGAGGGTACAATGAGCAGTTCTTC

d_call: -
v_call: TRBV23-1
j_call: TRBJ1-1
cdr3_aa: CASRVTGTNTEAFF
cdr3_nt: TGCGCCAGCAGGGTGACAGGAACGAACACTGAAGCTTTCTTT

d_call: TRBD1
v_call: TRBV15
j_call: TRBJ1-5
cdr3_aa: CATSPKGAPSNQPQHF
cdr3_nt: TGTGCCACCAGTCCGAAGGGGGCGCCTAGCAATCAGCCCCAGCATTTT

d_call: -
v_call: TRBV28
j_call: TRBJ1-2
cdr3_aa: CAKTGGKNYGYTF
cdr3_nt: TGTGCCAAGACGGGGGGGAAAAACTATGGCTACACCTTC

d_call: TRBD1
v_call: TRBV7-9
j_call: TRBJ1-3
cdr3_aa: CASSVPGQGVTGNTIYF
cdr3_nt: TGTGCCAGCAGCGTCCCGGGACAGGGGGTCACGGGAAACACCATATATTTT

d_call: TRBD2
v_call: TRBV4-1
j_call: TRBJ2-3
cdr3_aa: CASSQASGRDRTDTQYF
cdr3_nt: TGCGCCAGCAGCCAGGCTAGCGGAAGGGACCGCACAGATACGCAGTATTTT

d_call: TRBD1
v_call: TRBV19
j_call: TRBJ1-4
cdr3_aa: CASSRGQGGEKLFF
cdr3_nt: TGTGCCAGTAGTCGAGGACAGGGAGGGGAAAAACTGTTTTTT

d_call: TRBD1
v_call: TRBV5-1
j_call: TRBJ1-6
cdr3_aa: CASRAGTANSPLHF
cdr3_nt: TGCGCCAGCAGGGCCGGGACAGCCAATTCACCCCTCCACTTT

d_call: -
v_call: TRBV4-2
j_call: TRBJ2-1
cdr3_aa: CASSPPASAYNEQFF
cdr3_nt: TGTGCCAGCAGCCCTCCGGCTAGCGCCTACAATGAGCAGTTCTTC

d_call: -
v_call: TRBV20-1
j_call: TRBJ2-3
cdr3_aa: CSAAEPDTQYF
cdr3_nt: TGCAGTGCAGCGGAACCAGATACGCAGTATTTT

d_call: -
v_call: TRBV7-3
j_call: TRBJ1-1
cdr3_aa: CASSSQMNTEAFF
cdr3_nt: TGTGCCAGCAGCTCGCAGATGAACACTGAAGCTTTCTTT

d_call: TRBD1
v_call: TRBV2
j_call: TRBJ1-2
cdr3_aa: CASWTGTNYGYTF
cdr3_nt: TGTGCCAGCTGGACAGGGACTAACTATGGCTACACCTTC

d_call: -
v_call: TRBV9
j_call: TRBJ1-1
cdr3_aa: CASSVGGGGEAFF
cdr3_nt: TGTGCCAGCAGCGTAGGGGGTGGGGGGGAAGCTTTCTTT

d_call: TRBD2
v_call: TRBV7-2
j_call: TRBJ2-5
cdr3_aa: CASSWTSGSRETQYF
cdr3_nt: TGTGCCAGCAGCTGGACTAGCGGGAGTAGGGAGACCCAGTACTTC

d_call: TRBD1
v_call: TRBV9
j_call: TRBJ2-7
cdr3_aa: CASSVGQGTYEQYF
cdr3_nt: TGTGCCAGCAGCGTAGGACAGGGAACCTACGAGCAGTACTTC

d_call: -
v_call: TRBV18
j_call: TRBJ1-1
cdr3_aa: CASSPQEGIGNTEAFF
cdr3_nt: TGTGCCAGCTCACCACAAGAGGGTATCGGGAACACTGAAGCTTTCTTT

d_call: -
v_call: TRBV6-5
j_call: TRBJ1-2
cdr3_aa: CASSYRSNYGYTF
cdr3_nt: TGTGCCAGCAGTTACCGGTCTAACTATGGCTACACCTTC

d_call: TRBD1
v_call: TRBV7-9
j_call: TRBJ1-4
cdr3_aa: CASSPTDRGGTNEKLFF
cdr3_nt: TGTGCCAGCAGCCCCACGGACAGGGGAGGAACTAATGAAAAACTGTTTTTT

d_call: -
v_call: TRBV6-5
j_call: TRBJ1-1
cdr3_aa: CASSYSVGGRTEAFF
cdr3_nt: TGTGCCAGCAGTTACTCCGTTGGAGGGCGGACTGAAGCTTTCTTT

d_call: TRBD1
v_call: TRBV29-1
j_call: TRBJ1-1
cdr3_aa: CSVGDRGMNAEAFF
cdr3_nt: TGCAGCGTTGGGGACAGGGGGATGAACGCTGAAGCTTTCTTT

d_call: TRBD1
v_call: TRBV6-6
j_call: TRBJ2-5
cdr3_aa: CASSYGRGPAQETQYF
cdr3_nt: TGTGCCAGCAGTTACGGCAGGGGGCCGGCACAAGAGACCCAGTACTTC

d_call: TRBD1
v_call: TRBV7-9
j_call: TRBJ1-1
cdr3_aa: CASSPLDRGMTEAFF
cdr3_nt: TGTGCCAGCAGCCCCCTAGACAGGGGGATGACTGAAGCTTTCTTT

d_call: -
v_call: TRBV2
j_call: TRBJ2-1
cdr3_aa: CASSDPRDSYNEQFF
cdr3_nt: TGTGCCAGCAGTGATCCGCGGGACTCCTACAATGAGCAGTTCTTC

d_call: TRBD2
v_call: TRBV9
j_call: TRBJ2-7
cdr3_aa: CASSVVGTSGLYEQYF
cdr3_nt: TGTGCCAGCAGCGTAGTTGGGACTAGCGGGTTGTACGAGCAGTACTTC

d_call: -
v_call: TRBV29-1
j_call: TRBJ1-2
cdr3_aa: CSVNLSPSGANYGYTF
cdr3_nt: TGCAGCGTCAACCTCTCCCCATCGGGAGCTAACTATGGCTACACCTTC

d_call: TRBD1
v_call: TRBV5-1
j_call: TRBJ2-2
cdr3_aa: CASSADRGSGELFF
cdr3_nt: TGCGCCAGCAGCGCGGACAGGGGTTCCGGGGAGCTGTTTTTT

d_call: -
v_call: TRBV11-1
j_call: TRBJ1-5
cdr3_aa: CASSLGQNQPQHF
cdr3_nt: TGTGCCAGCAGCTTAGGGCAGAATCAGCCCCAGCATTTT

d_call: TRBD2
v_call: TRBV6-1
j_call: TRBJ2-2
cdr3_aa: CASRRTSGNTGELFF
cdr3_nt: TGTGCCAGCAGAAGGACTAGCGGGAACACCGGGGAGCTGTTTTTT

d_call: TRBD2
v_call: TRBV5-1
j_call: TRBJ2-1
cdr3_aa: CASSLLTSGVNEQFF
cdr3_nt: TGCGCCAGCAGCTTGCTGACTAGCGGAGTAAATGAGCAGTTCTTC

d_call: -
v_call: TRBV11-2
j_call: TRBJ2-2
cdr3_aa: CASRRSAGELFF
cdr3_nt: TGTGCCAGCAGGAGGAGTGCGGGGGAGCTGTTTTTT

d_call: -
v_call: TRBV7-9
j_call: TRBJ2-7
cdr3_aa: CASSRDGSSYEQYF
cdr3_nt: TGTGCCAGCAGCCGAGACGGGTCTTCCTACGAGCAGTACTTC

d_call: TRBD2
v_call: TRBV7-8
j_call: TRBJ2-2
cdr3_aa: CASSLILTGGPPGELFF
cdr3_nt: TGTGCCAGCAGCTTAATTCTCACGGGGGGGCCGCCCGGGGAGCTGTTTTTT

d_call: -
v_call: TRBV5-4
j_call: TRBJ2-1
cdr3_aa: CASSPPPTSLQAQFF
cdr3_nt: TGTGCCAGCAGCCCCCCCCCGACTAGTTTGCAAGCGCAGTTCTTC

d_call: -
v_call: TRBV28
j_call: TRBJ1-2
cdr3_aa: CASSVGGADYGYTF
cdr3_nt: TGTGCCAGCAGCGTTGGGGGGGCGGACTATGGCTACACCTTC

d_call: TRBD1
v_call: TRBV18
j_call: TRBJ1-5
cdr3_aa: CASSPTGDPNQPQHF
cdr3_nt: TGTGCCAGCTCACCTACAGGGGATCCAAATCAGCCCCAGCATTTT

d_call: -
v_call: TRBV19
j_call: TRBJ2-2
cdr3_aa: CASSIGPGSSGELFF
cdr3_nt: TGTGCCAGTAGTATAGGGCCAGGGTCGAGCGGGGAGCTGTTTTTT

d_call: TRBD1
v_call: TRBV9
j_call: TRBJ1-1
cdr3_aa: CASSVPTTGVNTEAFF
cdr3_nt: TGTGCCAGCAGCGTCCCCACGACAGGGGTGAACACTGAAGCTTTCTTT

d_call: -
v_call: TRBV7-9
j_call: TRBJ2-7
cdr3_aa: CASSLYNEQYF
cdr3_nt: TGTGCCAGCAGCTTATACAACGAGCAGTACTTC

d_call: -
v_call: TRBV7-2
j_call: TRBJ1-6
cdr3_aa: CASSSIPQSSYNSPLHF
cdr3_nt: TGTGCCAGCAGCTCCATACCACAGAGCTCCTATAATTCACCCCTCCACTTT

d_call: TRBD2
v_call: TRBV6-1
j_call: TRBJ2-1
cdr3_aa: CASSELAGSYNEQFF
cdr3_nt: TGTGCCAGCAGTGAACTAGCGGGCTCCTACAATGAGCAGTTCTTC

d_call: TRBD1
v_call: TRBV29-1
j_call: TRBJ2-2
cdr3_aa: CSVGYRGTGTGELFF
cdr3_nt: TGCAGCGTTGGCTACAGGGGAACGGGCACCGGGGAGCTGTTTTTT